This TCR beta chain was found in a study of blood T cell repertoires in COVID-19. V was clipped by 1 base and J by 1 base, with 14 bases between them. The length of the CDR3 is 17 residues. Germline V CDR1 and CDR2: LGHNA, YNFKEQ. Sequencing used immunoSEQ multiplex PCR; TCRdb keeps in-frame clones, though not all of them. The data show roughly 200,000 clones, with roughly 89% seen just once and less than 4.5% held by the top ten. The sample taken for sequencing was PBMCs or T cells enriched from blood (not recorded which). The receptor comes from a middle-aged woman with acute COVID-19. The chain uses TRBV4-2 and TRBJ2-1, with D possibly matching TRBD1 (7 bases). The CDR3 reads CASSQGGGGASYNEQFF. For the CDR3, the DNA is TGTGCCAGCAGCCAAGGAGGGGGCGGGGCTTCCTACAATGAGCAGTTCTTC.